The clone carrying this TCR beta chain was counted between two and nine times. The CDR3 contains 15 residues. The junction had 2 bases not matched to a gene; V was cut back by 3 bases and J by 1 base. CDR1 and CDR2 from the germline V gene are SGHTA and FQGNSA. The study reverse transcribed the entire isolated RNA, so it sequenced expressed TCRB transcripts. Repertoires were generated with immunoSEQ multiplex PCR, while TCRdb's copy carries only in-frame clones and drops some. The sample carries more than 130,000 clones, about 7.1% recorded once. This entry belongs to a study of beta chain features in type 1 diabetes.

This clonotype was obtained from a woman aged 25 to 39 in good health. This chain links TRBV7-2 with TRBJ2-2; TRBD2 matches at 7 bases. Source material: central memory CD4+ T cells from blood. The CDR3 region has the DNA TGTGCCAGCAGCTTGTCGGGAGGGAACACCGGGGAGCTGTTTTTT. Protein: CASSLSGGNTGELFF.